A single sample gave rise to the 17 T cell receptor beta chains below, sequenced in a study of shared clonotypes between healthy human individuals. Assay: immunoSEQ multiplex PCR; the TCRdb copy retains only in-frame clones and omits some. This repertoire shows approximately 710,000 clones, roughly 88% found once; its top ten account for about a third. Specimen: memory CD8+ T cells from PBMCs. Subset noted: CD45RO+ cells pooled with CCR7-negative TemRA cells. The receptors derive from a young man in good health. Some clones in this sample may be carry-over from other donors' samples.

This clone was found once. The CDR3 DNA follows: TGTGCCAGCAGTTACGGTGGACTCCAAGATACGCAGTATTTT. The encoded protein is CASSYGGLQDTQYF. The chain uses TRBV6-5 and TRBJ2-3, with a possible D match to TRBD2 (5 bases). The CDR3 is 14 amino acids. V was pared by 2 bases and J by 5 bases, with 11 bases between. From germline, CDR1 is MNHEY and CDR2 SVGAGI.

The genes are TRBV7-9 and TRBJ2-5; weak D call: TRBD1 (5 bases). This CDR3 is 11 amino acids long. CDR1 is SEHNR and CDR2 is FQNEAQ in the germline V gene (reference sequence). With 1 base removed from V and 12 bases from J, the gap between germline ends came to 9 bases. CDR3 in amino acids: CASSLGGREYF. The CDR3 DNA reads TGTGCCAGCAGCTTAGGGGGCCGCGAGTACTTC.

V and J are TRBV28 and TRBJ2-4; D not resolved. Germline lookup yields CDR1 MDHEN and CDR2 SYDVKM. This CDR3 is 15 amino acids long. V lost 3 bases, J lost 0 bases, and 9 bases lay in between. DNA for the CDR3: TGTGCCAGCAGTTTCAGCGAAATAGCCAAAAACATTCAGTACTTC. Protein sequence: CASSFSEIAKNIQYF.

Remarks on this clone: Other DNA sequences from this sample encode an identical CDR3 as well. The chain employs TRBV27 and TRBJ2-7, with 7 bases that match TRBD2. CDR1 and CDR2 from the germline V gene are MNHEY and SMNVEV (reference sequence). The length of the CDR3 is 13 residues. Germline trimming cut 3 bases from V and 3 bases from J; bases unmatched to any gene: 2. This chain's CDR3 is CASSLGGSYEQYF. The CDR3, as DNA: TGTGCCAGCAGTTTGGGCGGGAGCTACGAGCAGTACTTC.

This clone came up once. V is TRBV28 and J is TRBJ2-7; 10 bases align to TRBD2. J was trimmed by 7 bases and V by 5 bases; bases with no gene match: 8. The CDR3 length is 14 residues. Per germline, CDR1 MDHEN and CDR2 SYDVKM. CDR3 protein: CASSLEREGGEQYF. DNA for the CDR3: TGTGCCAGCAGTCTTGAGCGGGAGGGTGGGGAGCAGTACTTC.

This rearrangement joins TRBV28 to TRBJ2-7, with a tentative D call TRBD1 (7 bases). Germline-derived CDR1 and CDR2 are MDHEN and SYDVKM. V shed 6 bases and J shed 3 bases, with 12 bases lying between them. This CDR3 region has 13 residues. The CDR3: CASSQGGYYEQYF. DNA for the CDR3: TGTGCCAGCAGCCAGGGGGGATACTACGAGCAGTACTTC.

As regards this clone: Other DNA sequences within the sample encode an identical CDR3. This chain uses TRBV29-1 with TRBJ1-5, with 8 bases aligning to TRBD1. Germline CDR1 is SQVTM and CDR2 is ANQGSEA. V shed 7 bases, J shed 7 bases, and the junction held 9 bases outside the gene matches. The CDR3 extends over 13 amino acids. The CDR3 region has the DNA TGCAGCGCCAGGACAGGGTTGGGACAGCCCCAGCATTTT. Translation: CSARTGLGQPQHF.

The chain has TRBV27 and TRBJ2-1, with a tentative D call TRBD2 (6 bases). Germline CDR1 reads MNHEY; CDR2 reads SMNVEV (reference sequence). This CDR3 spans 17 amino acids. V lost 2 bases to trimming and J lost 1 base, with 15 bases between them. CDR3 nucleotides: TGTGCCAGCAGTTTAGCACTAGCCGGGGGTTCCTACAATGAGCAGTTCTTC. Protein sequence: CASSLALAGGSYNEQFF.

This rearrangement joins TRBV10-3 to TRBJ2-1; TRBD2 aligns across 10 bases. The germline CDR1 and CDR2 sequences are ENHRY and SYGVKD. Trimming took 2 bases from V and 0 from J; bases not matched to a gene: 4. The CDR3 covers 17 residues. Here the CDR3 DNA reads TGTGCCATCAGTGAGCCGTCTAGCGGGAGCTCCTACAATGAGCAGTTCTTC. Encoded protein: CAISEPSSGSSYNEQFF.

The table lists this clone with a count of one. CDR3 sequence reads: CASSQRGGTNTGELFF. DNA of the CDR3: TGCGCCAGCAGCCAGAGAGGGGGGACGAACACCGGGGAGCTGTTTTTT. The chain employs TRBV4-1 and TRBJ2-2; D tentatively reads TRBD1 or TRBD2 (6 bases each). Germline CDR1 and CDR2: MGHRA and YSYEKL. The CDR3 has 16 amino acids. V was clipped by 3 bases and J by 0 bases, with 11 bases between them.

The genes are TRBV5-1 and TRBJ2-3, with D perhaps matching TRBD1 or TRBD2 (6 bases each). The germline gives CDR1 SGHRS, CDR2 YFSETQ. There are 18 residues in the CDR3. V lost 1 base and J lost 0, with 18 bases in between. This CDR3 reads CASSLWGASESSTDTQYF. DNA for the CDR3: TGCGCCAGCAGCTTGTGGGGGGCTAGCGAATCTAGCACAGATACGCAGTATTTT. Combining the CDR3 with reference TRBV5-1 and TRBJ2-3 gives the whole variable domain KAGVTQTPRYLIKTRGQQVTLSCSPISGHRSVSWYQQTPGQGLQFLFEYFSETQRNKGNFPGRFSGRQFSNSRSEMNVSTLELGDSALYLCASSLWGASESSTDTQYFGPGTRLTVL.

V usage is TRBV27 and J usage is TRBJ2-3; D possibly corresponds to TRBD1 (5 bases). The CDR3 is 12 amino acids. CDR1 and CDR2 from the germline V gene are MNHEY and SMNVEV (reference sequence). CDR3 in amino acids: CAAGSATDTQYF. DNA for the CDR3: TGTGCGGCAGGGTCAGCCACAGATACGCAGTATTTT.

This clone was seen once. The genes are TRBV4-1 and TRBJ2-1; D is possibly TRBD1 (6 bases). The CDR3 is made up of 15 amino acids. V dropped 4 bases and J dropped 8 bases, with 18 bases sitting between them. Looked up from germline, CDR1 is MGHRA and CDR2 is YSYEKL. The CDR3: CASSPKGVGYHEQFF. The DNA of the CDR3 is TGCGCCAGCAGCCCAAAGGGGGTAGGGTACCATGAGCAGTTCTTC.

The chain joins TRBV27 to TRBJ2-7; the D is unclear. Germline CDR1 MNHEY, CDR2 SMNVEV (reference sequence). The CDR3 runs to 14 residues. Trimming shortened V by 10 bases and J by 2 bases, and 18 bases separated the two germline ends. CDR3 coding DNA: TGTGCCACACGGAAGGGCCGCCCCGCCTACGAGCAGTACTTC. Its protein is CATRKGRPAYEQYF.

CDR3 coding DNA: TGTGCTAGTGGTTTGGGTAGGGACCCTTTAAGGACTGAAGCTTTCTTT. Its translation is CASGLGRDPLRTEAFF. V and J are TRBV12-5 and TRBJ1-1, with D tentatively TRBD1 (5 bases). The V gene lost 1 base and the J gene lost 5 bases, with 17 bases spanning the gap. Germline CDR1 is LGHNT and CDR2 is FRNRAP. This CDR3 has 16 amino acids. Filled out from reference TRBV12-5 and TRBJ1-1, the complete variable domain reads DARVTQTPRHKVTEMGQEVTMRCQPILGHNTVFWYRQTMMQGLELLAYFRNRAPLDDSGMPKDRFSAEMPDATLATLKIQPSEPRDSAVYFCASGLGRDPLRTEAFFGQGTRLTVV.

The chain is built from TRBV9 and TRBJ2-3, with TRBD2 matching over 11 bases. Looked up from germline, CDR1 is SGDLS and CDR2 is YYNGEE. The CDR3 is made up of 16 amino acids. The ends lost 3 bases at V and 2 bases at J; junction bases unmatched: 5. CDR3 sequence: CASSARLAGTTDTQYF. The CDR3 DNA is TGTGCCAGCAGCGCCCGACTAGCGGGGACCACAGATACGCAGTATTTT. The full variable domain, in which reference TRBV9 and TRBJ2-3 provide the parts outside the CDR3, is DSGVTQTPKHLITATGQRVTLRCSPRSGDLSVYWYQQSLDQGLQFLIQYYNGEERAKGNILERFSAQQFPDLHSELNLSSLELGDSALYFCASSARLAGTTDTQYFGPGTRLTVL.

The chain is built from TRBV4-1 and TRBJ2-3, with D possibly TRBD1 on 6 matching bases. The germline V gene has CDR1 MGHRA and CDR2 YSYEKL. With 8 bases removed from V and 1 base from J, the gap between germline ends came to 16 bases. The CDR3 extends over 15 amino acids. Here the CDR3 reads CASGSRGIGTDTQYF. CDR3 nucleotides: TGCGCCAGCGGGTCCAGGGGTATCGGCACAGATACGCAGTATTTT.